This TCR beta chain was profiled in a study of blood T cells in healthy people across ages (dated by TCRdb to the mid-2010s). Turning to the overall study: In model experiments, template switching captured about one uniquely barcoded TCR beta cDNA molecule for every two T cells. To avoid experimental bias, donors of different ages were randomly spread across the sequencing lanes. Using deep sequencing normalized with unique cDNA molecular identifiers, the study measured how TCR beta repertoire diversity changes with age. Using the same blood draw, the study looked at two additional independent replicas of 1 million unique cDNA reads for two donors, one aged 18 to 30 and the other aged 80 or older. The donors were divided into four age groups: young (average roughly 15 years), middle-aged (almost 40), aged (about 60) and long-lived (around 87). Broader findings and caveats from the paper: Total diversity estimates from one million sequenced T cells were considered lower bounds and underestimates. Donor CMV infection status was unknown, potentially confounding age-related changes in expanded clonotypes. Bulk unsorted PBMC profiling prevented conclusive comparison of naive and antigen-experienced compartments. Compared with the aged group, the long-lived group had more naive CD4+ T cells, fewer expanded clones and increased TCR diversity, suggesting age selection. Observed TCR beta diversity correlated strongly with the percentage of naive T cells measured by flow cytometry. As age increased, observed TCR beta diversity per million T cells dropped in a roughly linear way, and a significant reduction was already evident by age 40.

The donors were roughly 39 Caucasian individuals from Russia, aged about 6 to 95 years, who were systemically healthy. Each donor gave about 9.7 milliliters of peripheral blood, drawn into EDTA-treated Vacutainer tubes. Ficoll-Paque density-gradient centrifugation was used to isolate PBMCs, with at least 6.5 million per sample. Total RNA was extracted from PBMCs with Trizol reagent, with at least 6 micrograms obtained per sample. The percentages of naive CD45RAhigh/CD27high T cells were determined by flow cytometry on a PBMC aliquot from every donor. Via the germline V gene (reference sequence), CDR1 is DFQATT and CDR2 SNEGSKA. V loses 3 bases at its end and J loses 9 bases; junction bases beyond the gene matches: 14. The CDR3, cysteine through phenylalanine, is 15 amino acids long. The CDR3 DNA has 45 bases and is translated from base 1. This clonotype has only a few counts. Its specific antigen is unknown. It has no much larger one-base neighbor in the sample; base qualities were not kept.

The library came from 5' RACE. Sequencing instrument: Illumina HiSeq 2500. A second PCR of roughly 6 to 11 cycles was run with a J-beta primer mix and a sample-barcoded 5' primer. Each TCR beta cDNA molecule received a unique molecular identifier from a template-switch 5' adaptor carrying 12 random nucleotides. Each sample yielded at least 2.5 million CDR3-containing paired-end reads. First-strand cDNA synthesis was performed from all RNA using the Mint cDNA synthesis kit, with priming by a TRBC-specific oligonucleotide. Following uracil-DNA glycosylase treatment, a first 18-cycle PCR with universal primers M1SS and BC2_uni_R was performed on all cDNA. The paper's processing steps were these. Normalization of each sample was performed by random selection of 1 million high-quality reads, each carrying a distinct molecular identifier. Reads sharing molecular identifiers were discarded rather than binned into consensus sequences. MiTCR, set to a Q25 quality threshold and the strictest error-elimination algorithm, was used for CDR3 identification, clonotype clustering and error correction. A nonparametric unseen species model using Euler transformation provided a lower-bound estimate of total TCR beta diversity. Clones were called with MiXCR by TCRdb after fastp trimmed the public reads at Q25, and only in-frame beta chains were retained. CDR3 protein sequences are deduplicated, and each keeps its most common genes and DNA. These V and J calls originate from TCRdb's pipeline instead of the authors' own analysis. The sample table lists roughly 930,000 distinct CDR3 sequences, around 48% of them with a count of one. The ten most abundant clones make up roughly 13% of the sample.

The sequenced sample was blood. The sequence derives from a man younger than 45 in good health. The chain joins TRBV20-1 to TRBJ2-1, with 7 middle bases fitting TRBD2. The nucleotide sequence is given as TGCAGTGCTAGGGACCTACGGACTAGTGGGGGTGAGCAGTTCTTC. This sequence encodes CSARDLRTSGGEQFF.